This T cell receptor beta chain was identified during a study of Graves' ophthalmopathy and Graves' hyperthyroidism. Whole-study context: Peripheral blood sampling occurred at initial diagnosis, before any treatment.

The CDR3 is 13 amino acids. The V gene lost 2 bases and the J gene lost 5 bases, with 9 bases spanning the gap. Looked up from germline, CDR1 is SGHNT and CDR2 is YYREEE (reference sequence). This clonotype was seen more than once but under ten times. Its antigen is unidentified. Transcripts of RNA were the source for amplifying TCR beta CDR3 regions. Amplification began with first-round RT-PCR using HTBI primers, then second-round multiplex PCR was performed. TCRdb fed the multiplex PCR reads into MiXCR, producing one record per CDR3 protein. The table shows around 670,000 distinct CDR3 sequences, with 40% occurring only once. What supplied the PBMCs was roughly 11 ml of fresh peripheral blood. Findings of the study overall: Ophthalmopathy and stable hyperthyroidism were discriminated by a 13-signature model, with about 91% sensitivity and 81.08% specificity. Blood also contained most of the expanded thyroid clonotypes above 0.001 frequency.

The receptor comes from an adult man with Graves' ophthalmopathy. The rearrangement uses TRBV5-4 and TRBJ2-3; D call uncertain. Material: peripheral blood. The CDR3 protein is CASSLAGGDTQYF. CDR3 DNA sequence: TGTGCCAGCAGCTTAGCCGGCGGAGATACGCAGTATTTT.